This is a list of T cell receptor beta chains from one sample in a study of T cell repertoires in cytomegalovirus infection. Their specific antigens are unknown. TCRdb called the reads again in MiXCR, with one record for every CDR3 protein. Found here are about 570,000 distinct CDR3 sequences, almost 40% of them singletons; the top ten hold around 48%. Sample: cultured PBMCs, taken from culture after CMV antigen stimulation. These receptors all come from a human donor in good health (CMV status not recorded). Some clones in this sample may be carry-over from other donors' samples. The CDR3 runs from the conserved cysteine through the conserved F or W. A D gene is named only where the DNA matches it firmly. Clone sizes are given selectively: once, few, many, or a class where the clone is expanded.

D gene	J gene	V gene	clone size	CDR3 protein	CDR3 DNA
NA	TRBJ1-2	TRBV20-1	NA	CSARVPGLDYGYTF	TGCAGTGCTAGAGTTCCCGGGCTGGACTATGGCTACACCTTC
NA	TRBJ2-7	TRBV6-1	NA	CASRMTVTYEQYF	TGTGCCAGCAGGATGACAGTAACCTACGAGCAGTACTTC
TRBD2	TRBJ2-5	TRBV19	few	CASSLGLAGGPKETQYF	TGTGCCAGTAGCCTAGGACTAGCGGGAGGGCCGAAAGAGACCCAGTACTTC
TRBD2	TRBJ2-1	TRBV7-6	few	CASSLGTSGRDEQFF	TGTGCCAGCAGCTTAGGGACTAGCGGGAGAGATGAGCAGTTCTTC
NA	TRBJ1-2	TRBV19	NA	CASNTSPGRRDFNYGYTF	TGTGCCAGTAACACTTCTCCGGGACGCAGGGATTTTAACTATGGCTACACCTTC
TRBD1	TRBJ1-6	TRBV5-1	few	CASSGGQGTSPLHF	TGCGCCAGCAGCGGGGGACAGGGAACTTCACCCCTCCACTTT
TRBD1	TRBJ2-1	TRBV6-1	NA	CASSEVGQGNEQFF	TGTGCCAGCAGTGAAGTGGGACAGGGCAATGAGCAGTTCTTC
NA	TRBJ1-2	TRBV7-2	many	CASSATRYYGYTF	TGTGCCAGCAGCGCGACGAGATACTATGGCTACACCTTC
TRBD1	TRBJ2-1	TRBV4-1	few	CASSYTGTDYNEQFF	TGCGCCAGCAGTTACACCGGGACAGACTACAATGAGCAGTTCTTC
TRBD2	TRBJ2-1	TRBV6-2/TRBV6-3	NA	CASRNLAAYNEQFF	TGTGCCAGCAGAAATCTAGCGGCCTACAATGAGCAGTTCTTC
TRBD2	TRBJ2-5	TRBV7-2	NA	CASSLGGAREAQYF	TGTGCCAGCAGCTTAGGGGGAGCCCGGGAGGCCCAGTACTTC
NA	TRBJ1-1	TRBV5-4	few	CASSLEVRVTEAFF	TGTGCCAGCAGCTTGGAGGTTCGGGTCACTGAAGCTTTCTTT
NA	TRBJ2-7	TRBV7-2	NA	CASSLRLGPYEQYF	TGTGCCAGCAGCTTACGACTTGGCCCTTACGAGCAGTACTTC
TRBD2	TRBJ2-7	TRBV7-2	NA	CASSRGTSGGVLREQYF	TGTGCCAGCAGCCGGGGAACTAGCGGGGGAGTTCTTAGGGAGCAGTACTTC
TRBD1	TRBJ1-2	TRBV4-1	few	CASSQDGGDSSFNYGYTF	TGCGCCAGCAGCCAAGATGGAGGGGACAGTTCTTTTAACTATGGCTACACCTTC
NA	TRBJ2-3	TRBV6-8	NA	CASGRLDTQYF	TGTGCCAGCGGGCGTTTAGATACGCAGTATTTT
NA	TRBJ2-2	TRBV5-4	NA	CASSSGGGGLTGELFF	TGTGCCAGCAGCTCTGGGGGCGGAGGGCTCACCGGGGAGCTGTTTTTT
TRBD2	TRBJ2-1	TRBV12-3/TRBV12-4	many	CASSSLAGAYNEQFF	TGTGCCAGCAGTTCCTTAGCGGGAGCGTACAATGAGCAGTTCTTC
NA	TRBJ1-1	TRBV6-6	NA	CASSYAGRVTEAFF	TGTGCCAGCAGTTACGCAGGGAGGGTCACTGAAGCTTTCTTT
TRBD1	TRBJ2-6	TRBV6-6	few	CASSWDRYTGANVLTF	TGTGCCAGCAGTTGGGACAGGTATACTGGGGCCAACGTCCTGACTTTC
NA	TRBJ2-7	TRBV4-1	NA	CASSQAGDGYEQYF	TGCGCCAGCAGCCAAGCAGGAGATGGCTACGAGCAGTACTTC
NA	TRBJ2-7	TRBV7-9	few	CASSLGGGKPYEQYF	TGTGCCAGCAGCTTAGGAGGAGGGAAGCCGTACGAGCAGTACTTC
NA	TRBJ2-3	TRBV7-6	NA	CASSPTGPGDTQYF	TGTGCCAGCAGCCCAACGGGACCAGGGGATACGCAGTATTTT
NA	TRBJ1-2	TRBV4-1	NA	CASSQDRNIYGYTF	TGCGCCAGCAGCCAAGATCGGAATATCTATGGCTACACCTTC
TRBD2	TRBJ2-7	TRBV7-2	few	CASCMSSGTYEQYF	TGTGCCAGCTGCATGTCTAGCGGGACTTACGAGCAGTACTTC
TRBD2	TRBJ2-3	TRBV4-3	NA	CASSQGNGAGGTDTQYF	TGCGCCAGCAGCCAAGGGAACGGAGCGGGAGGCACAGATACGCAGTATTTT
NA	TRBJ1-1	TRBV2	NA	CASRTDRGKVEAFF	TGTGCCAGCAGGACGGACAGAGGAAAAGTTGAAGCTTTCTTT
TRBD1	TRBJ1-3	TRBV6-1	few	CASRRTGGLDAGNTIYF	TGTGCCAGCAGGAGGACAGGGGGTCTTGACGCTGGAAACACCATATATTTT
NA	TRBJ2-3	TRBV7-2	many	CASSLVVDTQYF	TGTGCCAGCAGCTTAGTTGTGGATACGCAGTATTTT
NA	TRBJ2-1	TRBV5-5	few	CASNMDPDNEQFF	TGTGCCAGCAATATGGACCCTGACAATGAGCAGTTCTTC
NA	TRBJ2-1	TRBV7-2	NA	CASSLPQGYEQFF	TGTGCCAGCAGCTTACCACAGGGATATGAGCAGTTCTTC
NA	TRBJ2-1	TRBV19	NA	CASSRWGAVDEQFF	TGTGCCAGTAGTAGGTGGGGGGCTGTGGATGAGCAGTTCTTC
NA	TRBJ2-1	TRBV12-3/TRBV12-4	NA	CASSSRKTSGRSKPFIYNEQFF	TGTGCCAGCAGTTCAAGAAAAACCAGCGGCCGATCCAAACCCTTTATTTACAATGAGCAGTTCTTC
NA	TRBJ2-1	TRBV5-6	NA	CASSLVSGASYNEQFF	TGTGCCAGCAGCTTGGTATCGGGGGCAAGTTACAATGAGCAGTTCTTC
NA	TRBJ2-5	TRBV7-8	few	CASSLAWDQYF	TGTGCCAGCAGCTTAGCCTGGGACCAGTACTTC
NA	TRBJ2-1	TRBV7-9	few	CASTPPQGFFLKEQFF	TGTGCCAGCACTCCCCCCCAGGGATTCTTCCTTAAGGAGCAGTTCTTC
NA	TRBJ2-7	TRBV7-2	few	CASSLISALGEQYF	TGTGCCAGCAGCTTAATTTCTGCTCTGGGCGAGCAGTACTTC
TRBD2	TRBJ2-7	TRBV7-9	NA	CASSLTSGGGYEQYF	TGTGCCAGCAGCCTCACCTCGGGGGGAGGATACGAGCAGTACTTC
NA	TRBJ2-5	TRBV7-6	NA	CASGPQGLRAQYF	TGTGCCAGTGGACCCCAGGGGCTCAGGGCCCAGTACTTC
NA	TRBJ1-2	TRBV2	few	CASRGGGPGYTF	TGTGCCAGCAGAGGTGGGGGGCCCGGCTACACCTTC
NA	TRBJ2-5	TRBV27	NA	CASSQTPSGAGETQYF	TGTGCCAGCAGTCAGACCCCCTCGGGAGCGGGTGAGACCCAGTACTTC
NA	TRBJ1-1	TRBV5-1	few	CASSLYGRSHENTEAFF	TGCGCCAGCAGCCTTTACGGACGGTCACATGAGAACACTGAAGCTTTCTTT
TRBD2	TRBJ2-5	TRBV10-1	few	CASSAGRETETQYF	TGCGCCAGCAGTGCCGGGCGGGAGACCGAGACCCAGTACTTC
TRBD2	TRBJ2-1	TRBV4-3	NA	CASRRMEGGPHNEQFF	TGCGCCAGCAGAAGGATGGAGGGAGGGCCACACAATGAGCAGTTCTTC
NA	TRBJ1-6	TRBV4-2	NA	CASSQGQANSPLHF	TGTGCCAGCAGCCAAGGACAGGCGAATTCACCCCTCCACTTT
TRBD1	TRBJ2-7	TRBV7-2	many	CASSKGGQGYEQYF	TGTGCCAGCTCGAAGGGGGGACAGGGATACGAGCAGTACTTC
TRBD1	TRBJ1-3	TRBV4-1	NA	CASSSRTGVISGNTIYF	TGCGCCAGCAGCTCCCGGACAGGGGTCATCTCTGGAAACACCATATATTTT
NA	TRBJ1-5	TRBV20-1	once	CSAPGISNQPQHF	TGCAGTGCTCCGGGGATAAGCAATCAGCCCCAGCATTTT
NA	TRBJ1-4	TRBV6-1	NA	CAAQGSPNEKLFF	TGTGCCGCACAGGGAAGCCCTAATGAAAAACTGTTTTTT
NA	TRBJ1-1	TRBV28	NA	CASSLSRRADPLGEAFF	TGTGCCAGCAGTTTAAGTCGCAGGGCAGATCCTTTGGGTGAAGCTTTCTTT
NA	TRBJ1-6	TRBV7-2	NA	CASSRDWSNSPLHF	TGTGCCAGCAGCCGCGATTGGTCTAATTCACCCCTCCACTTT
NA	TRBJ1-6	TRBV2	few	CASNTELSSPLHF	TGTGCCAGCAACACCGAACTGAGTTCACCCCTCCACTTT